The entry below gives a single TCR beta chain sequence along with its context. Generated by immunoSEQ multiplex PCR, the TCRdb table keeps only in-frame clones and is missing some. The table records approximately 12,000 clones, 75% to 85% of them present only once. Time point: 2014-2015 season, pre-vaccination. Per the germline V gene, CDR1 is SGDLS and CDR2 is YYNGEE. Losses at the gene ends were 3 bases for V and 7 bases for J; bases not matched to a gene: 6. This CDR3 has 13 amino acids. The entry originates in a study of follicular helper T cells after annual influenza vaccination. The origin of this receptor is an adult who received the influenza vaccine. The V gene is TRBV9, the J gene TRBJ2-5; TRBD2 aligns across 7 bases. Sequenced material: CXCR5- memory CD4+ T cells sorted from blood, taken on the day of influenza vaccination. The CDR3: CASSAGTGGTQYF. CDR3 nucleotides: TGTGCCAGCAGCGCTGGGACGGGAGGGACCCAGTACTTC.